These 17 T cell receptor beta chains originate from one sample sequenced in a study of T cells after yellow fever vaccination. TCRdb redid the calling of the 5' RACE reads with MiXCR, one entry per CDR3 protein. The table lists approximately 160,000 distinct CDR3 sequences, around 9.7% of them singletons. Specimen: CD8+ T cells sorted from PBMCs, collected 45 days after the yellow fever booster vaccination. These receptors all come from a man aged 18 to 30 who received the YFV17D yellow fever vaccine.

Relative to its sample, this clonotype is medium-sized. The CDR3 loop reads CASSHGPSYEQYF. DNA of the CDR3: TGTGCCAGCAGCCATGGGCCGTCCTACGAGCAGTACTTC. The chain uses TRBV27 and TRBJ2-7; D is uncertain. CDR1 and CDR2 from the germline V gene are MNHEY and SMNVEV (reference sequence). V was cut by 6 bases and J by 1 base, with 10 bases left in between. The CDR3 loop spans 13 amino acids.

The chain recombines TRBV6-6 with TRBJ1-3; 10 bases map to TRBD1. The germline V gene has CDR1 MNHNY and CDR2 SVGAGI (reference sequence). The CDR3 is 19 residues long. Unmatched junction bases numbered 12, after V lost 1 base and J lost 3 bases. CDR3 amino acids: CASSYYPRQGAYSGNTIYF. The DNA of the CDR3 is TGTGCCAGCAGTTACTATCCCAGACAGGGGGCCTATAGTGGAAACACCATATATTTT.

This clonotype turned up a few times. The chain carries TRBV19 and TRBJ1-5; tentatively, D is TRBD1 (6 bases). The V end was cut by 6 bases, the J end by 7 bases, with 13 bases between. Germline assignment: CDR1 LNHDA and CDR2 SQIVND (reference sequence). The CDR3 is 13 residues long. For the CDR3, the DNA is TGTGCCAGTAGCCCCCAGGGGAGGCAGCCCCAGCATTTT. Translation gives CASSPQGRQPQHF.

This clonotype came up a few times. The chain is built from TRBV9 and TRBJ2-5; 8 bases match TRBD2. The CDR3 consists of 18 residues. Trimming cost V 0 bases and J 4 bases; bases outside gene matches: 14. Germline assignment: CDR1 SGDLS and CDR2 YYNGEE. The CDR3 DNA is TGTGCCAGCAGCGTAGCGGGGGGGCACGGGGGGCGACGAGAGACCCAGTACTTC. This gives the protein CASSVAGGHGGRRETQYF.

In its sample, this clonotype was seen many times. The V gene is TRBV12-3 or TRBV12-4, the J gene TRBJ2-3; 7 bases are shared with TRBD1. The CDR3 loop spans 18 amino acids. The trim removed 6 bases at V and 0 bases at J, leaving 15 bases unmatched. CDR3 sequence (DNA): TGTGCCAGCAGACAGGAAGAGGTCGGGACAGCTAGCACAGATACGCAGTATTTT. As protein: CASRQEEVGTASTDTQYF.

This clonotype has only a few counts. The chain uses TRBV4-1 and TRBJ2-1; 7 nucleotides match TRBD2. The CDR3 loop spans 14 amino acids. V lost 4 bases, J lost 9 bases, and 9 bases stayed unmatched. CDR1 is MGHRA, CDR2 YSYEKL, per germline. In nucleotides, the CDR3 is TGCGCCAGCAGCCCCGGCGGGGGTGCGGCTGAGCAGTTCTTC. This encodes CASSPGGGAAEQFF.

J is TRBJ1-2 and V is TRBV15, with D possibly TRBD1 on 6 matching bases. V lost 0 bases and J lost 5, with 10 bases in between. CDR1 LNHNV and CDR2 YYDKDF come from the germline V gene (reference sequence). The CDR3 contains 14 residues. The CDR3 here is CATSRDRGGYGYTF. In nucleotides, the CDR3 is TGTGCCACCAGCAGAGACAGGGGAGGTTATGGCTACACCTTC.

The sample holds a few counts of this clonotype. The chain is built from TRBV4-1 and TRBJ2-3; D tentatively reads TRBD1 or TRBD2 (5 bases each). Germline V gene data show CDR1 as MGHRA and CDR2 as YSYEKL. This CDR3 region has 15 residues. Between the trimmed V and J ends, which lost 3 bases and 0 bases, there was a span of 10 bases. CDR3 DNA sequence: TGCGCCAGCAGCCACGAGGGGTTTAGCACAGATACGCAGTATTTT. Translated, it gives CASSHEGFSTDTQYF.

The chain uses TRBV13 and TRBJ2-3; no reliable D call. V dropped 1 base and J dropped 3 bases, with 8 bases sitting between them. The CDR3 spans 14 residues. Germline loops: CDR1 PRHDT, CDR2 FYEKMQ (reference sequence). The CDR3 protein is CASSLERRTDTQYF. The DNA of the CDR3 is TGTGCCAGCAGCTTAGAAAGAAGGACAGATACGCAGTATTTT.

This clonotype was observed a few times. This rearrangement joins TRBV24-1 to TRBJ2-3; D is possibly TRBD1 or TRBD2 (6 bases each). The V end was cut by 3 bases, the J end by 4 bases, with 10 bases between. Germline loops: CDR1 KGHDR, CDR2 SFDVKD. The CDR3 sequence is 14 residues long. DNA for the CDR3: TGTGCCACCAGTGATGTGGGGGGCCCAGATACGCAGTATTTT. Translation gives CATSDVGGPDTQYF.

Concerning this clonotype: One end of the junction varies from germline; a read error may be responsible. This chain links TRBV12-3 or TRBV12-4 with TRBJ2-2; 8 bases fit TRBD1. CDR3 length: 11 amino acids. The CDR3 coding sequence is TGTGCCAGCAGGGAGGACAGGGAGGTGTTTTTT. Translated: CASREDREVFF.

This clonotype was observed a handful of times. The DNA of the CDR3 is TGTGCCAGCAGCCCCCCCGGTGAGGACTACACCTTC. It translates to CASSPPGEDYTF. The chain couples TRBV7-3 to TRBJ1-2; D is unclear. The CDR3 contains 12 residues. Between the trimmed V and J ends, which lost 5 bases and 10 bases, there was a span of 14 bases. Germline V CDR1 and CDR2: SGHTA, FQGTGA.

This clonotype was found a few times. V and J are TRBV10-3 and TRBJ2-2; the match to TRBD2 covers 8 bases. CDR3 length: 15 amino acids. V shed 0 bases, J shed 5 bases, and the junction held 2 bases outside the gene matches. CDR1 is ENHRY and CDR2 is SYGVKD in the germline V gene. The CDR3 loop reads CAISESGTRTGELFF. The DNA for the CDR3 is TGTGCCATCAGTGAGTCAGGGACTAGAACCGGGGAGCTGTTTTTT.

This clonotype was counted only a few times. The chain joins TRBV12-3 or TRBV12-4 to TRBJ1-2; D is perhaps TRBD1 (6 bases). Trimming pared 3 bases from V and 8 bases from J, leaving 13 bases between. CDR3 length: 13 residues. CDR3 sequence reads: CASSFRQADGYTF. In nucleotides, the CDR3 is TGTGCCAGCAGTTTCCGACAGGCGGACGGCTACACCTTC.

In this sample, this clonotype turned up a few times. The chain recombines TRBV6-2 or TRBV6-3 with TRBJ2-5; 10 nucleotides line up with TRBD1. From germline, CDR1 is MNHEY and CDR2 SVGEGT. The length of the CDR3 is 16 residues. V was clipped by 2 bases and J by 3 bases; unmatched bases: 6. The CDR3 loop reads CASSYPDRGHEETQYF. The DNA for the CDR3 is TGTGCCAGCAGTTACCCCGACAGGGGGCATGAAGAGACCCAGTACTTC.

This clonotype showed up just once. CDR3 in DNA: TGTGCCAGCGTGCGGGGGGTTAACACTGAAGCTTTCTTT. It codes for CASVRGVNTEAFF. V gene TRBV11-2 combines with J gene TRBJ1-1; a possible D gene is TRBD1 (5 bases). This CDR3 has 13 amino acids. Trimming pared 8 bases from V and 2 bases from J, leaving 12 bases between. The V gene's germline CDR1 is SGHAT and CDR2 FQNNGV.

This sequence joins TRBV12-3 or TRBV12-4 and TRBJ1-4; D is unclear. Trimming cost V 3 bases and J 8 bases, with 13 bases left between them. The CDR3 runs 14 residues. As DNA, the CDR3 is TGTGCCAGCAGTTTCTCGGGGAGCCCAGAAAAACTGTTTTTT. Amino acid sequence: CASSFSGSPEKLFF.